This T cell receptor beta chain was found in a study of breast tumors, draining lymph nodes, adjacent tissues. This clonotype was seen at least ten times. Axillary draining lymph nodes of breast cancer patients supplied the node samples. V shed 5 bases and J shed 12 bases, with 11 bases lying between them. Germline lookup yields CDR1 SGHAT and CDR2 FQNNGV. The CDR3 is 11 residues long. Via MiXCR, TCRdb re-called the multiplex PCR reads, giving one row per CDR3 protein. Of fewer than 85,000 distinct CDR3 sequences in the sample, roughly a fifth are singletons; the top ten hold over 2%. The chain couples TRBV11-2 to TRBJ2-1, with no clear D. The origin of this receptor is a female donor with breast cancer. Some clones in this sample may be carry-over from other donors' samples. Sequenced material: axillary lymph node tissue. CDR3 protein: CASSPSLRQFF. The CDR3 region has the DNA TGTGCCAGCAGCCCGAGCCTAAGGCAGTTCTTC. Filled out from reference TRBV11-2 and TRBJ2-1, the complete variable domain reads EAGVAQSPRYKIIEKRQSVAFWCNPISGHATLYWYQQILGQGPKLLIQFQNNGVVDDSQLPKDRFSAERLKGVDSTLKIQPAKLEDSAVYLCASSPSLRQFFGPGTRLTVL.